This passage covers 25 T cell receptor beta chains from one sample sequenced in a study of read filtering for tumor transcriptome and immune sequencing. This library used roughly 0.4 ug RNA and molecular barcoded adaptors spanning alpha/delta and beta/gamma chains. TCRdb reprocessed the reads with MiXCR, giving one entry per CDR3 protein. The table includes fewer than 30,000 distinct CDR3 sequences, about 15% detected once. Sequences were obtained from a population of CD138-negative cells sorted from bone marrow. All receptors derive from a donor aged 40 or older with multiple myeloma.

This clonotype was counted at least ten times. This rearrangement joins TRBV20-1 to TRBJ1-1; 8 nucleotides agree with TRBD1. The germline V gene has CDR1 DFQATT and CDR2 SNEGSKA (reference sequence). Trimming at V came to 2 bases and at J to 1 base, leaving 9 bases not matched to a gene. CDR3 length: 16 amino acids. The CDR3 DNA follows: TGCAGTGCTAGACGGTCAGGGGGCGGAAGGAACACTGAAGCTTTCTTT. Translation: CSARRSGGGRNTEAFF.

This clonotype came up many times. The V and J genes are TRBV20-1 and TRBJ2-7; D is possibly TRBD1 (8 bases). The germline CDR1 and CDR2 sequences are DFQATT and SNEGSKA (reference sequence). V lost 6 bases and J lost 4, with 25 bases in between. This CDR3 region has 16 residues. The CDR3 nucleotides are TGCAGTGCCCCTGGGGGGAGGGGACAGGTAAATTACGAGCAGTACTTC. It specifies CSAPGGRGQVNYEQYF.

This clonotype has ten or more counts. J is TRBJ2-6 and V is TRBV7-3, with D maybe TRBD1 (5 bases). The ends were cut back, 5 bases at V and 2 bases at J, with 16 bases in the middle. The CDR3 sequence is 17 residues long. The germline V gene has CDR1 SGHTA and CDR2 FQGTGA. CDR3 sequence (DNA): TGTGCCAGCAGCCCATACAGGACGAGGCCTGGGGCCAACGTCCTGACTTTC. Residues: CASSPYRTRPGANVLTF.

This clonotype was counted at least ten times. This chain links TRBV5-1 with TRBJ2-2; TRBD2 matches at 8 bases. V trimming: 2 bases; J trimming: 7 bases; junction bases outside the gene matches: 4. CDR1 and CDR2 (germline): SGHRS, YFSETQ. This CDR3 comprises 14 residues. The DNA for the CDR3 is TGCGCCAGCAGCTTTCAGAGCGGGAGCGGGGAGCTGTTTTTT. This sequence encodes CASSFQSGSGELFF.

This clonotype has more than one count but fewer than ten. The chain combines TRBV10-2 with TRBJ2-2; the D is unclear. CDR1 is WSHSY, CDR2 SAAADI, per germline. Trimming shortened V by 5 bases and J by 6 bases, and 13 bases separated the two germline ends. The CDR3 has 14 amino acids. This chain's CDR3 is CASSPTLRAGELFF. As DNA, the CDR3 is TGCGCCAGCAGTCCTACCCTCCGGGCCGGGGAGCTGTTTTTT.

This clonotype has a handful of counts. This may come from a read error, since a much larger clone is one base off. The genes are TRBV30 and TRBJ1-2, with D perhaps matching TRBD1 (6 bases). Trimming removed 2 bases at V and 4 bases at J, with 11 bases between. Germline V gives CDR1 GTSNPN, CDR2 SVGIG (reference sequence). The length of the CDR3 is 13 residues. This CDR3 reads CAWSSGQSYGYTF. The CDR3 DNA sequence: TGTGCCTGGAGTAGTGGACAGAGCTATGGCTACACCTTC.

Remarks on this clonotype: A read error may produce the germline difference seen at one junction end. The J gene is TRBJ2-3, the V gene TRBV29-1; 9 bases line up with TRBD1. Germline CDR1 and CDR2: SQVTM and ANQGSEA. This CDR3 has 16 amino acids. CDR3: CSVVRPGQGYADTRYF. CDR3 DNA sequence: TGCAGCGTGGTTCGACCGGGACAGGGCTACGCAGATACGCGGTATTTT.

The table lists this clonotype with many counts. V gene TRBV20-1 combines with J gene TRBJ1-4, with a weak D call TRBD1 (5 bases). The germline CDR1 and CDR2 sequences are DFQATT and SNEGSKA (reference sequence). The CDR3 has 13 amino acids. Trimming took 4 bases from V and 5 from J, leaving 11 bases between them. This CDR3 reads CSAIQRDNEKLFF. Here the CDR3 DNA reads TGCAGTGCTATACAAAGGGACAATGAAAAACTGTTTTTT.

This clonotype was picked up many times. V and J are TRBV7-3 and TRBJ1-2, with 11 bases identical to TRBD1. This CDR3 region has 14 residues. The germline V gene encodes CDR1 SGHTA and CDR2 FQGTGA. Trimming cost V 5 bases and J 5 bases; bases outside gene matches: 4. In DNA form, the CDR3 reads TGTGCCAGCAGCCCCGGACAGGGGGCATATGGCTACACCTTC. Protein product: CASSPGQGAYGYTF.

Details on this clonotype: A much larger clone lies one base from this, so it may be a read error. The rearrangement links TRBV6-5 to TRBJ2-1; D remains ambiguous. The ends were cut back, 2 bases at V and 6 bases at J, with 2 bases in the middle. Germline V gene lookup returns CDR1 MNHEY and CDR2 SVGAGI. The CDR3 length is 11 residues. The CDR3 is CASSYLNEQFF. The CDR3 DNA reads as TGTGCCAGCAGTTACCTCAATGAGCAGTTCTTC.

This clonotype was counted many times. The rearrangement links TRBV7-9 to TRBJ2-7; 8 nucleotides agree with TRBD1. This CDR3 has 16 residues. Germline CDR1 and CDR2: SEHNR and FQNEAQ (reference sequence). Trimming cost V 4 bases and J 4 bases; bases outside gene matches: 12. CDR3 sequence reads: CASSSTPRTGWYEQYF. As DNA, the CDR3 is TGTGCCAGCAGCTCTACCCCCAGGACAGGGTGGTACGAGCAGTACTTC.

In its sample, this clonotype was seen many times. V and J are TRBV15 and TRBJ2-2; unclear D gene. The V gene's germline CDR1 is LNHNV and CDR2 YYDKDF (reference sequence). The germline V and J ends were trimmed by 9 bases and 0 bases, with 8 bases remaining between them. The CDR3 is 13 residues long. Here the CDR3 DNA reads TGTGCCACAGGTAACGCGAACACCGGGGAGCTGTTTTTT. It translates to CATGNANTGELFF.

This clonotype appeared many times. CDR3 nucleotide sequence: TGTGCCAGCAGCTTGGCAAAGGCCCAGTACTTC. It yields the protein CASSLAKAQYF. This rearrangement joins TRBV5-6 to TRBJ2-5; no firm D call. The CDR3 extends over 11 amino acids. V lost 0 bases, J lost 9 bases, and 6 bases lay in between. In germline, CDR1 is SGHDT, CDR2 YYEEEE.

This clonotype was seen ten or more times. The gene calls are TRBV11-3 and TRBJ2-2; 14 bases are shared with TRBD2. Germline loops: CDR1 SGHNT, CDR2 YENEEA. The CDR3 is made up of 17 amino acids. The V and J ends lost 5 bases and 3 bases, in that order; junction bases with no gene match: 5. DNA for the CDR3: TGTGCCAGCAGCCCGGGACTAGCGGGAGATTACACCGGGGAGCTGTTTTTT. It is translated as CASSPGLAGDYTGELFF.

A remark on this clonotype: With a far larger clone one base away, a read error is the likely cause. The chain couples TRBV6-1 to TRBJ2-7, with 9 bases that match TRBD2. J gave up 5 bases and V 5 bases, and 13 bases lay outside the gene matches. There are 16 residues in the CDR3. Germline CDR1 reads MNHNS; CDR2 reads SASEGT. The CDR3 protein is CASSHGSSGTPHEQYF. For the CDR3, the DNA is TGTGCCAGCAGTCACGGTTCTAGCGGGACCCCCCACGAGCAGTACTTC.

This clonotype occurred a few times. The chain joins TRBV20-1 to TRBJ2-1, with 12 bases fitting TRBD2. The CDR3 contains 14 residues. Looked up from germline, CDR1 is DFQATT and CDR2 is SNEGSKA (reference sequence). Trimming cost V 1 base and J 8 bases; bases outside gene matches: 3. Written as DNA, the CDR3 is TGCAGTGCTAGAGGGACTAGCGGGACGGATGAGCAGTTCTTC. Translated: CSARGTSGTDEQFF.

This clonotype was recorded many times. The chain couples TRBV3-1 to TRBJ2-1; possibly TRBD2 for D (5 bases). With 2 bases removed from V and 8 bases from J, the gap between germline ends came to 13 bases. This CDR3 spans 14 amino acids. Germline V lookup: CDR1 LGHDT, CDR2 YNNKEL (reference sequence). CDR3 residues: CASSQLGERDEQFF. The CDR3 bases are TGTGCCAGCAGCCAACTCGGGGAAAGGGATGAGCAGTTCTTC.

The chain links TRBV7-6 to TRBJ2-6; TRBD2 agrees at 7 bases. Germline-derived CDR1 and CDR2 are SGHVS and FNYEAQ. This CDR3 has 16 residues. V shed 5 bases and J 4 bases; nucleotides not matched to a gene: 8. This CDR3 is CASSAMGGTGANVLTF. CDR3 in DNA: TGTGCCAGCAGCGCAATGGGGGGGACGGGGGCCAACGTCCTGACTTTC.

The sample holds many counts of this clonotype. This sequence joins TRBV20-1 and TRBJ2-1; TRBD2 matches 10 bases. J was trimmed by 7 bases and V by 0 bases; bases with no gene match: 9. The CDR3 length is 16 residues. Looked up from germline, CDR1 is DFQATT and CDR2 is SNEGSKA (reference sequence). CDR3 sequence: CSARDGASGSLNEQFF. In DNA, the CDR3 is TGCAGTGCTAGAGATGGGGCTAGCGGGAGTTTGAATGAGCAGTTCTTC.

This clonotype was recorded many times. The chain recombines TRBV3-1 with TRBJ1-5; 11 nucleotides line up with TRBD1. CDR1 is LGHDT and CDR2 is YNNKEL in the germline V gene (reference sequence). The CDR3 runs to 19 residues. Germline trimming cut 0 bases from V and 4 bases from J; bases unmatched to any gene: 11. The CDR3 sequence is CASSQDSGQGASGNQPQHF. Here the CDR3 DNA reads TGTGCCAGCAGCCAAGATAGCGGACAGGGGGCCTCGGGGAATCAGCCCCAGCATTTT. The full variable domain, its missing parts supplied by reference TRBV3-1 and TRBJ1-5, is DTAVSQTPKYLVTQMGNDKSIKCEQNLGHDTMYWYKQDSKKFLKIMFSYNNKELIINETVPNRFSPKSPDKAHLNLHINSLELGDSAVYFCASSQDSGQGASGNQPQHFGDGTRLSIL.

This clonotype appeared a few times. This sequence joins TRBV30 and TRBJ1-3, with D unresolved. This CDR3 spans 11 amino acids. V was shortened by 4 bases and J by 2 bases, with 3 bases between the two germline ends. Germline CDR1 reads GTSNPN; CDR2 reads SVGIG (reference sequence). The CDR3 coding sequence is TGTGCCTGGACTGCTGGAAACACCATATATTTT. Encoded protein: CAWTAGNTIYF.

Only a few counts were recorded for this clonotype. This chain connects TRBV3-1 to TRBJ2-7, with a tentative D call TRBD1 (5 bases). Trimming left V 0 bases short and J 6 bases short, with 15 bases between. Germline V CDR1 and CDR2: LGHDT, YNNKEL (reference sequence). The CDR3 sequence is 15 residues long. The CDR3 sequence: CASSQDRREIGEQYF. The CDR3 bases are TGTGCCAGCAGCCAAGATCGCAGGGAAATAGGCGAGCAGTACTTC.

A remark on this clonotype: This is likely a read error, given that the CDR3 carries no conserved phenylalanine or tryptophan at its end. The CDR3 DNA follows: TGTGCCAGCAGCTTAGATAGGAACTTGAATAGTGAGCAGTTCTAC. Amino acids: CASSLDRNLNSEQFY. The chain couples TRBV7-2 to TRBJ2-1; D not resolved. Deletions cut 1 base from V and 9 bases from J, with 16 bases between. CDR1 and CDR2 from the germline V gene are SGHTA and FQGNSA. The CDR3 sequence is 15 residues long.

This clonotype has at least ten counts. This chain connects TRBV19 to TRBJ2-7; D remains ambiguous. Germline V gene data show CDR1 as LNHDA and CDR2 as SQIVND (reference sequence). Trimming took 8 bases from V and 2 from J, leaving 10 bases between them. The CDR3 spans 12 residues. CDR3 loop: CASSSPAYEQYF. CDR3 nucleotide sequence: TGTGCCAGTTCCTCTCCGGCCTACGAGCAGTACTTC. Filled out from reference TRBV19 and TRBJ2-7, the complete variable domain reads DGGITQSPKYLFRKEGQNVTLSCEQNLNHDAMYWYRQDPGQGLRLIYYSQIVNDFQKGDIAEGYSVSREKKESFPLTVTSAQKNPTAFYLCASSSPAYEQYFGPGTRLTVT.

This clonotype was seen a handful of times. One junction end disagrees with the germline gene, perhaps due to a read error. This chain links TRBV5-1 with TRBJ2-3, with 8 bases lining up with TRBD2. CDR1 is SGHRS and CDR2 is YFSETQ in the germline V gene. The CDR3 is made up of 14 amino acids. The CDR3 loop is CASSTGGGQDRQYF. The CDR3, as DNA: TGCGCCAGCAGCACCGGGGGGGGCCAAGATAGGCAGTATTTT.